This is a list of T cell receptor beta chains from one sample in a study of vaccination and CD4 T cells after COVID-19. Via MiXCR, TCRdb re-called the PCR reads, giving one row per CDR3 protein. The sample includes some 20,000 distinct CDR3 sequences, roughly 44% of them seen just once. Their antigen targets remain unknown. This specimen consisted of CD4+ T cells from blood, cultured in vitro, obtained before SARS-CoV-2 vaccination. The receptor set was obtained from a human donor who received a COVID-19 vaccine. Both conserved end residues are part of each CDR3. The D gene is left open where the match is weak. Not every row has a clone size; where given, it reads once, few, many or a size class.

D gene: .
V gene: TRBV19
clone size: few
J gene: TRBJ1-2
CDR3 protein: CASITTGLAGGYTF
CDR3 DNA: TGTGCCAGTATTACGACTGGCCTCGCGGGGGGCTACACCTTC

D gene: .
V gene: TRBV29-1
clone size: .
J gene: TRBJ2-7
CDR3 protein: CSVEGPIEQYF
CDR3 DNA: TGCAGCGTTGAAGGGCCTATCGAGCAGTACTTC

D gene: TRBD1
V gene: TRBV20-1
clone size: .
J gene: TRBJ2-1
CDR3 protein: CSARTGTGLNEQFF
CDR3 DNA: TGCAGTGCTAGGACCGGGACAGGTCTCAATGAGCAGTTCTTC

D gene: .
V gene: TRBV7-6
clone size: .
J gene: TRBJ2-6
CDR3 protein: CASSLGSGANVLTF
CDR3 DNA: TGTGCCAGCAGCTTAGGAAGTGGGGCCAACGTCCTGACTTTC

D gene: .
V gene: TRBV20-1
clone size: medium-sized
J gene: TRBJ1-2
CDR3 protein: CSASPVYGYTF
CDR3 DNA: TGCAGTGCTAGTCCGGTCTATGGCTACACCTTC

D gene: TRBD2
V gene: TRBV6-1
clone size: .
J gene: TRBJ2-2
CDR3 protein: CASSRLAGNTGELFF
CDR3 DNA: TGTGCCAGCAGTCGACTAGCGGGGAACACCGGGGAGCTGTTTTTT

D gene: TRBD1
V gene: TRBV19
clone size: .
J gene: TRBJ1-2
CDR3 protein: CASSPGGGNYGYTF
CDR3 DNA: TGTGCCAGTAGTCCAGGGGGAGGAAACTATGGCTACACCTTC

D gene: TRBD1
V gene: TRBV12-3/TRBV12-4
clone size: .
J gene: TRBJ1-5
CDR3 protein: CASSQTGKDQPQHF
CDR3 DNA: TGTGCCAGCAGCCAGACAGGGAAGGATCAGCCCCAGCATTTT

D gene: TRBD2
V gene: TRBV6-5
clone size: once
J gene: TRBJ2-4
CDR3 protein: CASSYGRGKPKNIQYF
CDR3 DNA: TGTGCCAGCAGTTATGGGAGGGGAAAGCCCAAAAACATTCAGTACTTC

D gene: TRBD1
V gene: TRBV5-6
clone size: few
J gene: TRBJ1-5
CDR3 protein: CASSKDRGGLSNQPQHF
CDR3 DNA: TGTGCCAGCAGCAAGGACAGGGGCGGCTTGAGCAATCAGCCCCAGCATTTT

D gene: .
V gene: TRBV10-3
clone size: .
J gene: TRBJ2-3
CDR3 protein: CAISYDRFSTDTQYF
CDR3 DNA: TGTGCCATCAGCTATGACAGGTTCTCCACAGATACGCAGTATTTT